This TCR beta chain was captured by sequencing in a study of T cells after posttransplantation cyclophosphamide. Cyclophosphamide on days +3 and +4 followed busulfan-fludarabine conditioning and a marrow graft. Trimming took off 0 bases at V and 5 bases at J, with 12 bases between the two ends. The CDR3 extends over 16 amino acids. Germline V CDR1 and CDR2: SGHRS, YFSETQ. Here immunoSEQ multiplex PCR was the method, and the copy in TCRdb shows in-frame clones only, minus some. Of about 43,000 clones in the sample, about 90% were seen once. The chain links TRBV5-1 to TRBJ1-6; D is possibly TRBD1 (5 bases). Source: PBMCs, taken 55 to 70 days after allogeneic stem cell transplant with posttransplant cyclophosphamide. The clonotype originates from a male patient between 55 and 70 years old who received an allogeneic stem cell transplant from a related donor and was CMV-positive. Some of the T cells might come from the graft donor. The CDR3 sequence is CASSLGTGLNNSPLHF. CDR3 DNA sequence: TGCGCCAGCAGCTTGGGGACGGGACTGAATAATTCACCCCTCCACTTT. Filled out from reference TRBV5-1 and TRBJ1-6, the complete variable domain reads KAGVTQTPRYLIKTRGQQVTLSCSPISGHRSVSWYQQTPGQGLQFLFEYFSETQRNKGNFPGRFSGRQFSNSRSEMNVSTLELGDSALYLCASSLGTGLNNSPLHFGNGTRLTVT.